This TCR beta chain was obtained from a study of T cell changes during pregnancy in multiple sclerosis. This CDR3 comprises 12 residues. Trimming took 8 bases from V and 3 from J; bases not matched to a gene: 3. CDR1 and CDR2 from the germline V gene are SNHLY and FYNNEI. Profiled with immunoSEQ multiplex PCR; TCRdb holds only in-frame clones, not every one. The table includes tens of thousands of clones, 85% to 95% detected once. The clonotype comes from a female donor in good health, enrolled as a control in a pregnancy study. Sequencing was performed on peripheral blood, taken in the first trimester of pregnancy. This chain links TRBV2 with TRBJ1-1, with TRBD1 identical over 7 bases. CDR3 in DNA: TGTGCCAGCGACAGGGATCACACTGAAGCTTTCTTT. Translated, it gives CASDRDHTEAFF.